The subject of this entry is one TCR beta chain. Enrolled through a virtual design, the participants were between about 18 and 100 years of age and came from about two dozen US areas. Each recovered donor of Cohort 3 presented with two negative PCRs, clearance, or symptom resolution. Trimming shortened V by 5 bases and J by 4 bases, and 11 bases separated the two germline ends. CDR1 and CDR2 (germline): LNHNV, YYDKDF (reference sequence). The CDR3 is 14 residues long. This specimen comes from a study of blood T cell repertoires in COVID-19. In the source study's methods: Amplification of reference gene primers was used by the study to estimate nucleated cell counts. The assay was immunoSEQ multiplex PCR, and TCRdb's table has in-frame clones only and misses some. D and trimming were read from the DNA, whereas the V and J calls and clone size are those reported in that table. The sample includes approximately 350,000 clones, 80% to 90% of them seen just once.

Sequencing was carried out using PBMCs or T cells enriched from blood (not recorded which). The chain combines TRBV15 with TRBJ2-2; a weak D match, TRBD1 (7 bases). The TCR sequence derives from a man between 18 and 35 years old who had recovered from COVID-19. CDR3 coding DNA: TGTGCCACCAGCGGCGGGACAGCCACCGGGGAGCTGTTTTTT. Translation gives CATSGGTATGELFF.